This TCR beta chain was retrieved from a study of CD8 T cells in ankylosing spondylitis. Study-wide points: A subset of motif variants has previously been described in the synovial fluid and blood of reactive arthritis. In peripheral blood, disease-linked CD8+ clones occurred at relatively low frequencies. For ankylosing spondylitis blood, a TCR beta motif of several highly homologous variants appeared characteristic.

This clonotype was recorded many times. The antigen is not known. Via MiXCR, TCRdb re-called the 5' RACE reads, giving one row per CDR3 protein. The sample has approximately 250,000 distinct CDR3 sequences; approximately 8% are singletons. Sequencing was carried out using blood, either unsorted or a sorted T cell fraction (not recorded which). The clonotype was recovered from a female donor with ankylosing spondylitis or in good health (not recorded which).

CDR3 sequence: CSAPRQSNYGYTF. CDR3 DNA sequence: TGCAGTGCTCCAAGACAATCTAACTATGGCTACACCTTC. The chain is built from TRBV20-1 and TRBJ1-2; D remains ambiguous. There are 13 residues in the CDR3. Germline values: CDR1 DFQATT, CDR2 SNEGSKA (reference sequence). The V gene lost 5 bases and the J gene lost 0 bases, with 10 bases spanning the gap.